A single sample gave rise to the 28 T cell receptor beta chains below, sequenced in a study of cytomegalovirus exposure and HLA in healthy donors (dated by TCRdb to about 2017). The protocol used for the library was the immunoSEQ multiplex PCR assay. For the multiplex PCR, a mixture combining 60 forward primers for TCR Vbeta segments and 13 reverse primers for TCR Jbeta segments was used. The table was pulled from immuneACCESS by TCRdb, which kept in-frame rearrangements only. Such tables lose some clones; where checked, under half of the loss comes from unresolved V genes, and the rest has no known cause. For this sample the table gives 150,000 to 200,000 clones, of which around four fifths were detected only once. The biggest ten clones account for roughly a tenth of the sample. Sequencing used PBMCs. These receptors all come from a man over 45 in good health and CMV-seropositive.

This clone was seen just once. This sequence joins TRBV6-5 and TRBJ2-7; tentative D call: TRBD1 (6 bases). The germline V gene encodes CDR1 MNHEY and CDR2 SVGAGI. Between the trimmed V and J ends, which lost 6 bases and 3 bases, there was a span of 12 bases. The CDR3 has 13 residues. The chain's CDR3 is CASSPDRYYEQYF. In DNA, the CDR3 is TGTGCCAGCAGCCCGGACAGATACTACGAGCAGTACTTC.

The chain employs TRBV6-1 and TRBJ2-1, with unresolved D. Germline loops: CDR1 MNHNS, CDR2 SASEGT. V dropped 6 bases and J dropped 4 bases, with 13 bases sitting between them. The CDR3 length is 14 residues. CDR3 protein: CASSSIEDYNEQFF. The CDR3 DNA reads as TGTGCCAGCAGCTCGATAGAAGATTACAATGAGCAGTTCTTC.

The chain carries TRBV5-4 and TRBJ2-7; 7 bases match TRBD2. The germline V gene encodes CDR1 SGHNT and CDR2 YYREEE (reference sequence). V lost 4 bases and J lost 1; bases outside the gene matches: 8. The CDR3 spans 15 residues. This CDR3 reads CASSPQPGGSYEQYF. The DNA for the CDR3 is TGTGCCAGCAGCCCGCAGCCGGGGGGTTCCTACGAGCAGTACTTC.

The chain links TRBV5-1 to TRBJ2-7; TRBD1 is a possible D gene (5 bases). CDR3 length: 11 amino acids. Per the germline V gene, CDR1 is SGHRS and CDR2 is YFSETQ. The germline V and J ends were trimmed by 2 bases and 5 bases, with 5 bases remaining between them. The CDR3 nucleotides read TGCGCCAGCAGCTTAGGGGACGAGCAGTACTTC. This encodes CASSLGDEQYF.

The chain couples TRBV27 to TRBJ2-2, with 11 bases identical to TRBD2. The junction had 4 bases not matched to a gene; V was cut back by 2 bases and J by 5 bases. The V gene's germline CDR1 is MNHEY and CDR2 SMNVEV (reference sequence). The CDR3 runs to 16 residues. The CDR3 spells CASSLRLAGKTGELFF. The CDR3 nucleotides are TGTGCCAGCAGTTTAAGACTAGCGGGGAAAACCGGGGAGCTGTTTTTT.

This clone appeared once. CDR3: CASSTRREGAREQYF. The DNA for the CDR3 is TGTGCCAGCAGCACCCGCCGTGAGGGGGCGAGGGAGCAGTACTTC. J is TRBJ2-7 and V is TRBV13; 7 nucleotides align to TRBD1. Germline V gene data show CDR1 as PRHDT and CDR2 as FYEKMQ (reference sequence). The junction had 14 bases not matched to a gene; V was cut back by 5 bases and J by 7 bases. The CDR3 totals 15 residues.

The chain carries TRBV9 and TRBJ1-1; D not certain. Between the trimmed V and J ends, which lost 4 bases and 1 base, there was a span of 8 bases. Germline lookup yields CDR1 SGDLS and CDR2 YYNGEE. CDR3 size: 13 residues. The CDR3 region has the DNA TGTGCCAGCAGCACCGAGTCGAACACTGAAGCTTTCTTT. Protein: CASSTESNTEAFF.

The gene calls are TRBV29-1 and TRBJ1-1, with D hard to call. V gave up 7 bases and J gave up 5 bases, with 17 bases separating them. CDR3 size: 13 residues. The germline V gene encodes CDR1 SQVTM and CDR2 ANQGSEA. The chain's CDR3 is CSAEAGEGTEAFF. CDR3 nucleotides: TGCAGCGCTGAGGCGGGTGAGGGTACTGAAGCTTTCTTT.

The V and J genes are TRBV7-2 and TRBJ2-7; possible D gene TRBD1, 6 bases. Trimming took 5 bases from V and 3 from J, leaving 17 bases between them. Germline V lookup: CDR1 SGHTA, CDR2 FQGNSA. The CDR3 runs to 15 residues. The CDR3 loop is CASSHQGTRLYEQYF. The CDR3 bases are TGTGCCAGCAGCCACCAGGGGACCCGCCTCTACGAGCAGTACTTC.

This chain uses TRBV7-2 with TRBJ2-2, with unresolved D. V gave up 5 bases and J gave up 0 bases, with 13 bases separating them. The CDR3 spans 16 residues. CDR1 is SGHTA, CDR2 FQGNSA, per germline. The chain's CDR3 is CASSPRSLSNTGELFF. The CDR3, as DNA: TGTGCCAGCAGCCCTCGGAGCCTCTCGAACACCGGGGAGCTGTTTTTT.

V usage is TRBV5-1 and J usage is TRBJ1-4, with D possibly matching TRBD1 (5 bases). CDR1 is SGHRS and CDR2 is YFSETQ in the germline V gene. Trimming removed 3 bases from V and 0 bases from J, with 18 bases in between. CDR3 length: 18 amino acids. CDR3 DNA: TGCGCCAGCAGCTCGGAGCAAATAACAGGAGCAACTAATGAAAAACTGTTTTTT. This encodes CASSSEQITGATNEKLFF.

Points on this clone: The germline gene is not matched at one end of the junction; a read error may be the cause. The chain combines TRBV7-9 with TRBJ1-5, with TRBD1 matching over 7 bases. CDR1 and CDR2 from the germline V gene are SEHNR and FQNEAQ (reference sequence). The CDR3 loop spans 18 amino acids. DNA for the CDR3: TGTTCCAGCAGCCCCGAACCCGGACAGGCCCCACGAGGGCAGCCCCAGCATTTT. It yields the protein CSSSPEPGQAPRGQPQHF.

CDR3 coding DNA: TGTGCCAGCAGTTTACACCGGGACAGGGGGCTCTCCTACGAGCAGTACTTC. It is translated as CASSLHRDRGLSYEQYF. The V call is TRBV28, the J call TRBJ2-7; 12 nucleotides line up with TRBD1. The CDR3 is 17 residues long. Per the germline V gene, CDR1 is MDHEN and CDR2 is SYDVKM. V dropped 2 bases and J dropped 0; count of bases not matched to a gene: 5.

This sequence joins TRBV15 and TRBJ2-1; D possibly corresponds to TRBD2 (5 bases). With 0 bases removed from V and 5 bases from J, the gap between germline ends came to 17 bases. CDR3 length: 17 residues. Germline CDR1 is LNHNV and CDR2 is YYDKDF (reference sequence). The CDR3 loop reads CATSREIGRTGDNEQFF. DNA of the CDR3: TGTGCCACCAGCAGAGAAATCGGAAGGACTGGAGACAATGAGCAGTTCTTC.

The chain recombines TRBV14 with TRBJ2-1, with 7 nucleotides matching TRBD2. Per the germline V gene, CDR1 is SGHDN and CDR2 is FVKESK. This CDR3 spans 14 amino acids. Unmatched junction bases numbered 10, after V lost 0 bases and J lost 14 bases. CDR3 amino acids: CASSQDGASGRKFF. For the CDR3, the DNA is TGTGCCAGCAGCCAAGATGGTGCTAGCGGCCGGAAGTTCTTC.

The chain couples TRBV7-3 to TRBJ2-5, with D possibly matching TRBD1 (5 bases). The CDR3 is made up of 13 amino acids. V lost 5 bases and J lost 3, with 10 bases in between. CDR1 and CDR2 (germline): SGHTA, FQGTGA. CDR3 loop: CASSRSREETQYF. The CDR3 bases are TGTGCCAGCAGCCGCAGCAGGGAAGAGACCCAGTACTTC.

J is TRBJ2-3 and V is TRBV9; the match to TRBD2 covers 9 bases. V shed 4 bases, J shed 3 bases, and the junction held 15 bases outside the gene matches. Germline V gene sequence: CDR1 SGDLS, CDR2 YYNGEE. CDR3 length: 18 residues. The CDR3 sequence: CASSKSPRGGSGTDTQYF. The CDR3, as DNA: TGTGCCAGCAGCAAGAGCCCGCGGGGGGGGTCGGGGACAGATACGCAGTATTTT.

This chain joins TRBV7-9 and TRBJ2-7; weak D call: TRBD1 (5 bases). Germline lookup yields CDR1 SEHNR and CDR2 FQNEAQ (reference sequence). The CDR3 has 14 amino acids. The V end lost 2 bases, the J end lost 3 bases, and 11 bases lay between the germline ends. DNA for the CDR3: TGTGCCAGCAGCTTACCCCAGGGTGACTACGAGCAGTACTTC. Translating gives CASSLPQGDYEQYF.

This chain's CDR3 is CASSQRGGRTAGGYTF. Written as DNA, the CDR3 is TGCGCCAGCAGCCAAAGAGGTGGCAGGACTGCCGGGGGCTACACCTTC. The chain employs TRBV4-1 and TRBJ1-2, with no clear D. Trimming removed 2 bases at V and 8 bases at J, with 21 bases between. Germline V gene data show CDR1 as MGHRA and CDR2 as YSYEKL. The CDR3 contains 16 residues.

The V gene is TRBV5-4, the J gene TRBJ2-3; D is perhaps TRBD1 (6 bases). This CDR3 has 16 residues. CDR1 is SGHNT, CDR2 YYREEE, per germline (reference sequence). V lost 0 bases and J lost 2, with 13 bases in between. This CDR3 reads CASSLVRDIYTDTQYF. The CDR3 bases are TGTGCCAGCAGCTTGGTCCGGGACATCTACACAGATACGCAGTATTTT.

Only a few counts were recorded for this clone. The rearrangement joins TRBV5-1 to TRBJ1-1; D gene uncertain. Trimming left V 4 bases short and J 0 bases short, with 13 bases between. Germline V lookup: CDR1 SGHRS, CDR2 YFSETQ. This CDR3 spans 15 amino acids. CDR3 DNA: TGCGCCAGCAGCCCCCTGGCCGGGATGAACACTGAAGCTTTCTTT. Its protein is CASSPLAGMNTEAFF.

This chain joins TRBV5-6 and TRBJ2-7, with 8 bases that match TRBD1. Germline lookup yields CDR1 SGHDT and CDR2 YYEEEE. CDR3 length: 14 residues. V lost 2 bases and J lost 5; bases outside the gene matches: 6. CDR3 sequence (DNA): TGTGCCAGCAGCTTCTGGACAGGGTTTAACGAGCAGTACTTC. Protein product: CASSFWTGFNEQYF. The variable domain in full, with the rest retrieved from reference TRBV5-6 and TRBJ2-7, is DAGVTQSPTHLIKTRGQQVTLRCSPKSGHDTVSWYQQALGQGPQFIFQYYEEEERQRGNFPDRFSGHQFPNYSSELNVNALLLGDSALYLCASSFWTGFNEQYFGPGTRLTVT.

CDR3 in DNA: TGTGCCAGCAATCCAAGCCCGGTTGCAACTAATGAAAAACTGTTTTTT. Protein product: CASNPSPVATNEKLFF. The chain employs TRBV2 and TRBJ1-4, with no clear D. The CDR3 is 16 residues long. V shed 7 bases and J shed 0 bases, with 15 bases lying between them. Germline CDR1 SNHLY, CDR2 FYNNEI. Drawing the rest from reference TRBV2 and TRBJ1-4, the complete variable domain is EPEVTQTPSHQVTQMGQEVILRCVPISNHLYFYWYRQILGQKVEFLVSFYNNEISEKSEIFDDQFSVERPDGSNFTLKIRSTKLEDSAMYFCASNPSPVATNEKLFFGSGTQLSVL.

The chain combines TRBV9 with TRBJ2-7; the D gene is possibly TRBD1 (6 bases). The CDR3 covers 15 residues. The V gene's germline CDR1 is SGDLS and CDR2 YYNGEE. The V end was cut by 0 bases, the J end by 2 bases, with 12 bases between. CDR3 DNA sequence: TGTGCCAGCAGCGTAGATCAGGGGCGGGCCTACGAGCAGTACTTC. Translation gives CASSVDQGRAYEQYF.

V gene TRBV7-6 combines with J gene TRBJ2-7, with TRBD2 identical over 11 bases. V shed 9 bases and J 6 bases; nucleotides not matched to a gene: 10. CDR1 and CDR2 (germline): SGHVS, FNYEAQ. The CDR3 consists of 14 residues. The CDR3 loop is CASSTLAGVSEQYF. DNA of the CDR3: TGTGCCAGTAGCACACTAGCGGGAGTATCCGAGCAGTACTTC. The complete variable domain, with remaining parts taken from reference TRBV7-6 and TRBJ2-7, reads GAGVSQSPRYKVTKRGQDVALRCDPISGHVSLYWYRQALGQGPEFLTYFNYEAQQDKSGLPNDRFSAERPEGSISTLTIQRTEQRDSAMYRCASSTLAGVSEQYFGPGTRLTVT.

The gene calls are TRBV5-1 and TRBJ2-2, with 14 bases aligning to TRBD2. The CDR3 spans 18 residues. Germline V lookup: CDR1 SGHRS, CDR2 YFSETQ. Trimming at V came to 0 bases and at J to 3 bases, leaving 4 bases not matched to a gene. The CDR3 nucleotides are TGCGCCAGCAGCTTGGGACTAGCGGGAGGGTCGCACACCGGGGAGCTGTTTTTT. Translated: CASSLGLAGGSHTGELFF.

This clone was seen a handful of times. The chain combines TRBV18 with TRBJ2-3; no clear D. Germline CDR1 and CDR2: KGHSH and LQKENI. The CDR3 is 14 amino acids. V shed 5 bases and J shed 3 bases, with 12 bases lying between them. The CDR3 DNA sequence: TGTGCCAGCTCAATCGGTCAGAGGACAGATACGCAGTATTTT. Encoded protein: CASSIGQRTDTQYF.

The rearrangement uses TRBV5-5 and TRBJ2-3, with 9 bases that match TRBD1. This CDR3 contains 15 residues. V was pared by 3 bases and J by 4 bases, with 6 bases of the junction left unmatched. The germline gives CDR1 SGHKS, CDR2 YYEKEE (reference sequence). CDR3 sequence: CASSYTGGEADTQYF. The CDR3 nucleotides read TGTGCCAGCAGCTATACAGGGGGCGAGGCAGATACGCAGTATTTT.